This entry is about one T cell receptor beta chain. CDR1 and CDR2 from the germline V gene are LNHDA and SQIVND (reference sequence). The CDR3 covers 13 residues. Between the trimmed V and J ends, which lost 4 bases and 2 bases, there was a span of 9 bases. The sample originates from a study of CD4 T cells in relation to SARS-CoV-2 and coronaviruses. Study-wide context: Of the patients, under 10 were male, a few female, two Hispanic.

Uncultured naive and memory CD4+ T cells supplied DNA for deep TCR-beta sequencing. Here immunoSEQ multiplex PCR was the method, and the copy in TCRdb shows in-frame clones only, minus some. The sample records about 56,000 clones, 92% being singletons. Input material: naive CD4+ T cells from PBMCs. The subset was: naive CD4+ T cells isolated by negative enrichment. The chain employs TRBV19 and TRBJ2-7, with D perhaps given as TRBD1 or TRBD2 (5 bases each). The sequence came from an adult with COVID-19. In DNA form, the CDR3 reads TGTGCCAGTAGTAGATTGGGGGCCTACGAGCAGTACTTC. This encodes CASSRLGAYEQYF.